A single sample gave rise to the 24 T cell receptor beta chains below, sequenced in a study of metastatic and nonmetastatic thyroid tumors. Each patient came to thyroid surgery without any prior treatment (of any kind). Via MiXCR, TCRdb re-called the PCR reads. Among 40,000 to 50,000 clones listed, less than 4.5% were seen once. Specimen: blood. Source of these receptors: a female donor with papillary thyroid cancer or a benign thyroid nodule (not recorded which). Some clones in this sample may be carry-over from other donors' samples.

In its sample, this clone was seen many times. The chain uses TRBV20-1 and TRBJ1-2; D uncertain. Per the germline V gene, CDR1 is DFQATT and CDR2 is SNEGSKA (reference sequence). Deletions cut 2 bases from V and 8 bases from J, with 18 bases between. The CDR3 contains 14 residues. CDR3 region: CSARSTARARGYTF. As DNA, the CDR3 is TGCAGTGCTAGATCTACAGCCCGGGCTCGGGGCTACACCTTC.

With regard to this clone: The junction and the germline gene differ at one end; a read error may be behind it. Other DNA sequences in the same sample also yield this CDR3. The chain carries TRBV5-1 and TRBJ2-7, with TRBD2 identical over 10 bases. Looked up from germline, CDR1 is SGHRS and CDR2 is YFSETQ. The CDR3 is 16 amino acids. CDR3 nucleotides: TGCGCCAGTAGCTTGGTTACGCCTAGCGGGAGCTACGAGCAGTACTTC. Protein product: CASSLVTPSGSYEQYF.

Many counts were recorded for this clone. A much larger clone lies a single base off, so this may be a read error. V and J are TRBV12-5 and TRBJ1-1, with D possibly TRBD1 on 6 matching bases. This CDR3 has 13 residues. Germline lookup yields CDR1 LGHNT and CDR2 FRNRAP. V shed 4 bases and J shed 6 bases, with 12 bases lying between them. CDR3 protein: CASGSTGGAEAFF. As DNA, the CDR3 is TGTGCTAGTGGTTCCACGGGGGGCGCTGAAGCTTTCTTT.

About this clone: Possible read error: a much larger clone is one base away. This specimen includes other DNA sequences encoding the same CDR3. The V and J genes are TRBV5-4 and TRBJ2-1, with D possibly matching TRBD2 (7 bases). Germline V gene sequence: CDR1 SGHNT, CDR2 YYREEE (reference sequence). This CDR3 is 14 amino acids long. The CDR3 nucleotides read TGTGCCAGCAGCCGGGACCCGGGGGGCGATGAGCAATTCTTC. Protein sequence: CASSRDPGGDEQFF.

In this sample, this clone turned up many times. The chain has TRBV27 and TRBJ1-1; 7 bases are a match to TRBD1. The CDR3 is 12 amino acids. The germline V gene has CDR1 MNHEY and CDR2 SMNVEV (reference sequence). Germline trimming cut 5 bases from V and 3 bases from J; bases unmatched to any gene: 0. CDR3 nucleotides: TGTGCCAGCAGTGGACAGGACACTGAAGCTTTCTTT. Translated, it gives CASSGQDTEAFF.

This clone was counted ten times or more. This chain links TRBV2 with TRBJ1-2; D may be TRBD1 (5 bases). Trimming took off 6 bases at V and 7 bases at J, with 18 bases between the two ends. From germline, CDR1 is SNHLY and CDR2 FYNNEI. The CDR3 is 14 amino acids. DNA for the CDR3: TGTGCCAGCAGCGGCTGCAGGGACGGTGGTGGCTACACCTTC. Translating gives CASSGCRDGGGYTF. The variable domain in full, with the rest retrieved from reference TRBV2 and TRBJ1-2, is EPEVTQTPSHQVTQMGQEVILRCVPISNHLYFYWYRQILGQKVEFLVSFYNNEISEKSEIFDDQFSVERPDGSNFTLKIRSTKLEDSAMYFCASSGCRDGGGYTFGSGTRLTVV.

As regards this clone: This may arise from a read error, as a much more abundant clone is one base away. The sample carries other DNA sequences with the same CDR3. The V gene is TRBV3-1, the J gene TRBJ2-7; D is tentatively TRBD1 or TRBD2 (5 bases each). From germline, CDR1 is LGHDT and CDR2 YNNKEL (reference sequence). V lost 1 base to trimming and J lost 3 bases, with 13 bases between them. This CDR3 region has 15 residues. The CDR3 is CASSQVRDGGYEQYF. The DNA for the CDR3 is TGTGCCAGCAGCCAAGTTCGGGACGGTGGCTACGAGCAGTACTTC.

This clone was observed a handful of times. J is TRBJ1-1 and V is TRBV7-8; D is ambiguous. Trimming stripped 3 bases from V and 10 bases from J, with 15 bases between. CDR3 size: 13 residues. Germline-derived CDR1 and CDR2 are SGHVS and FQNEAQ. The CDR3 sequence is CASSFGGATVAFF. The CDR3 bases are TGTGCCAGCAGCTTTGGAGGTGCGACGGTAGCTTTCTTT.

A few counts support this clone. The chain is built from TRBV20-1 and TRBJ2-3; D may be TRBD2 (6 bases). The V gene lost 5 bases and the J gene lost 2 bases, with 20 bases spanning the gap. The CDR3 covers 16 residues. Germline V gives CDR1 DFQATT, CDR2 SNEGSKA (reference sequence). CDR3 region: CSAQYSLRGNTDTQYF. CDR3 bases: TGCAGTGCTCAGTACAGTTTGCGGGGTAACACAGATACGCAGTATTTT.

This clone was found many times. The CDR3 sequence: CSVEEFQAGQSNEKLFF. DNA of the CDR3: TGCAGCGTTGAAGAATTTCAGGCAGGGCAATCTAATGAAAAACTGTTTTTT. The chain is built from TRBV29-1 and TRBJ1-4; D may be TRBD1 (5 bases). CDR3 size: 17 residues. The V and J ends lost 0 bases and 3 bases respectively, with 17 bases between them. Per germline, CDR1 SQVTM and CDR2 ANQGSEA. The variable domain in full, with the rest retrieved from reference TRBV29-1 and TRBJ1-4, is SAVISQKPSRDICQRGTSLTIQCQVDSQVTMMFWYRQQPGQSLTLIATANQGSEATYESGFVIDKFPISRPNLTFSTLTVSNMSPEDSSIYLCSVEEFQAGQSNEKLFFGSGTQLSVL.

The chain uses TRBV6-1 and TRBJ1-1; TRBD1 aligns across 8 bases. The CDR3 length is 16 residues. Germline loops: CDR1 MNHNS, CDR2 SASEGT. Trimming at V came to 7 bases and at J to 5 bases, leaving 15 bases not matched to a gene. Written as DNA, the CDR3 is TGTGCCAGCAATCACGGGACAGGATTTACGAAGACTGAAGCTTTCTTT. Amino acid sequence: CASNHGTGFTKTEAFF.

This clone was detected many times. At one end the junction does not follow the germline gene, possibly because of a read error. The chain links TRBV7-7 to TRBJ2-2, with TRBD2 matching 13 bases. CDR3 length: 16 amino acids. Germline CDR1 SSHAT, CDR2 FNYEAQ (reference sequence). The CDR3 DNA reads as TGTGCTAGCATGGACGGACTAGCGGGAGACAAGGGGGAGCTGTTTTTT. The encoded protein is CASMDGLAGDKGELFF.

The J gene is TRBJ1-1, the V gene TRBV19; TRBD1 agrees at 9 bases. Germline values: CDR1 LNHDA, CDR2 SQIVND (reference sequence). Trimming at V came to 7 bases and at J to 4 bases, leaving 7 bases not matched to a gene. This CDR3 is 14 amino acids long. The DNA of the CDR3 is TGTGCCAGTAAGTGGGGACAGGGCTTCACTGAAGCTTTCTTT. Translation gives CASKWGQGFTEAFF.

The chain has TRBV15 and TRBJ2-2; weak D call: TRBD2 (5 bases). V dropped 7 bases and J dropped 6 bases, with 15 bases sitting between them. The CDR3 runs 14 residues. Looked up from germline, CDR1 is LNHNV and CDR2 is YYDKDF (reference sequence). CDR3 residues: CATTDSGMPGELFF. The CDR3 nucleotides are TGTGCCACCACGGACTCCGGCATGCCCGGGGAGCTGTTTTTT.

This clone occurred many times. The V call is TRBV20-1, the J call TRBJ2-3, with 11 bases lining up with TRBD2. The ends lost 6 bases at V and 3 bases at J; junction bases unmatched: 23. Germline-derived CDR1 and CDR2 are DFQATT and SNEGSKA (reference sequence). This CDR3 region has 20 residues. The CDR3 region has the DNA TGCAGTGCGCAGTATCCCAGGGGGGTACTAGCGGGAGACCCTACAGATACGCAGTATTTT. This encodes CSAQYPRGVLAGDPTDTQYF.

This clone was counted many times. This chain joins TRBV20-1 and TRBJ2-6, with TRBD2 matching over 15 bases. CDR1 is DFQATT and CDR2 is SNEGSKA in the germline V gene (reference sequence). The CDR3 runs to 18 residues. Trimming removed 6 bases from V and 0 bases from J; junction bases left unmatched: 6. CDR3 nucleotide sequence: TGCAGTGCCCGGACTAGCGGGAGGGTTAACTCTGGGGCCAACGTCCTGACTTTC. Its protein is CSARTSGRVNSGANVLTF.

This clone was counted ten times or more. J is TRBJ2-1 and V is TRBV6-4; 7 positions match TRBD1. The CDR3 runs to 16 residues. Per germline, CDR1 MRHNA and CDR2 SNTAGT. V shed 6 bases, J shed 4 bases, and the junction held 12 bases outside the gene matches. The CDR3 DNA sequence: TGTGCCAGCAGCGACAATGTCCCGGGACAGTACAATGAGCAGTTCTTC. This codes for CASSDNVPGQYNEQFF.

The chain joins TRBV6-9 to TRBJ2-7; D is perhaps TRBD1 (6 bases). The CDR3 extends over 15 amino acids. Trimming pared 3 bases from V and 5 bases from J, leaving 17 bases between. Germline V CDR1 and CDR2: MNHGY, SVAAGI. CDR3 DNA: TGTGCCAGCAGTTACGAAGCAGGGGTTTTCCACGAGCAGTACTTC. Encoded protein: CASSYEAGVFHEQYF.

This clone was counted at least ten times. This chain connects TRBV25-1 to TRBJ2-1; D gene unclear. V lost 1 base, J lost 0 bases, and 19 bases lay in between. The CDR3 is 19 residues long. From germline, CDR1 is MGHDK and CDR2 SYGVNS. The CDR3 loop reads CASSELFLVIALSYNEQFF. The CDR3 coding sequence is TGTGCCAGCAGTGAATTGTTTCTTGTCATAGCTCTCTCCTACAATGAGCAGTTCTTC.

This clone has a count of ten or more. The DNA for the CDR3 is TGTGCCAGCAGCCTGGACAGCATGAACACTGAAGCTTTCTTT. Its translation is CASSLDSMNTEAFF. The chain carries TRBV5-4 and TRBJ1-1; D possibly corresponds to TRBD1 (6 bases). The CDR3 contains 14 residues. Trimming shortened V by 4 bases and J by 0 bases, and 10 bases separated the two germline ends. Per the germline V gene, CDR1 is SGHNT and CDR2 is YYREEE (reference sequence).

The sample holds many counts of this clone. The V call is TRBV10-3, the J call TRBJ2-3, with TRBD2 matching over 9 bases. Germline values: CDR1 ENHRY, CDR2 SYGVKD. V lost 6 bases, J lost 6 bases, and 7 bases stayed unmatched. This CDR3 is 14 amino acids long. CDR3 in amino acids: CAIRNSGGFDTQYF. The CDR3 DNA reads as TGTGCCATCAGGAATAGCGGGGGATTTGATACGCAGTATTTT.

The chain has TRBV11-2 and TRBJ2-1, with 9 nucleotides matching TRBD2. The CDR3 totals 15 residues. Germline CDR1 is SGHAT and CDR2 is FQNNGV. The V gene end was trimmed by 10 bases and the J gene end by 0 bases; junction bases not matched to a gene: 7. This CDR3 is CATQREDNSYNEQFF. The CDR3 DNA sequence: TGTGCCACCCAGCGGGAGGATAACTCCTACAATGAGCAGTTCTTC.

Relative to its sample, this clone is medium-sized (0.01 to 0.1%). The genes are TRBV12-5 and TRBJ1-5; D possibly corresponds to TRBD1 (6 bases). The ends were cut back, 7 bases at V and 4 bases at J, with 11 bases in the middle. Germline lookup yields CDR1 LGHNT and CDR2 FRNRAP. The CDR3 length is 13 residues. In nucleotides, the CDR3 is TGTGCTAGTGCCCTCGACAGGAATCAGCCCCAGCATTTT. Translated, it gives CASALDRNQPQHF.

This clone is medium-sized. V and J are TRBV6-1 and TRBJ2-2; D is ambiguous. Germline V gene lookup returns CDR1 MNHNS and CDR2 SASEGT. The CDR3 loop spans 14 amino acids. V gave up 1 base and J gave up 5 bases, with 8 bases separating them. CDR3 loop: CASSEGVGTGELFF. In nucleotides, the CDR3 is TGTGCCAGCAGTGAAGGGGTGGGGACCGGGGAGCTGTTTTTT.